A single sample is the source of the 9 T cell receptor beta chains below, sequenced in a study of early T cells in non-severe SARS-CoV-2 infection. MiXCR, run by TCRdb on the 5' RACE reads, gives a single entry per CDR3 protein. The sample has 60,000 to 65,000 distinct CDR3 sequences, under 15% seen once. The sample taken for sequencing was whole blood. Receptors were obtained from an adult who was a healthcare worker with PCR-confirmed SARS-CoV-2 infection or an uninfected control (not recorded which).

The sample holds many counts of this clonotype. The chain joins TRBV4-1 to TRBJ1-5; a weak D match, TRBD1 (5 bases). There are 15 residues in the CDR3. The V end was cut by 2 bases, the J end by 3 bases, with 11 bases between. From germline, CDR1 is MGHRA and CDR2 YSYEKL. The DNA of the CDR3 is TGCGCCAGCAGCCAAATGTCCAGGGCCAATCAGCCCCAGCATTTT. It yields the protein CASSQMSRANQPQHF.

CDR3 DNA: TGTGCCATCAGCCCGTTAAGCACAGATACGCAGTATTTT. Its protein is CAISPLSTDTQYF. The chain combines TRBV10-3 with TRBJ2-3; D gene ambiguous. Germline V gene lookup returns CDR1 ENHRY and CDR2 SYGVKD. The CDR3 extends over 13 amino acids. Trimming left V 6 bases short and J 0 bases short, with 7 bases between.

The V gene is TRBV3-1, the J gene TRBJ1-1, with D hard to call. The CDR3 spans 13 residues. The germline gives CDR1 LGHDT, CDR2 YNNKEL (reference sequence). The V gene lost 4 bases and the J gene lost 4 bases, with 10 bases spanning the gap. DNA for the CDR3: TGTGCCAGCAGCCTCGGGCTCCGCACTGAAGCTTTCTTT. It translates to CASSLGLRTEAFF. Variable domain in full (rest from reference TRBV3-1 and TRBJ1-1): DTAVSQTPKYLVTQMGNDKSIKCEQNLGHDTMYWYKQDSKKFLKIMFSYNNKELIINETVPNRFSPKSPDKAHLNLHINSLELGDSAVYFCASSLGLRTEAFFGQGTRLTVV.

The gene calls are TRBV20-1 and TRBJ2-1, with TRBD2 matching 7 bases. The CDR3 runs 16 residues. Germline V CDR1 and CDR2: DFQATT, SNEGSKA (reference sequence). With V trimmed by 2 bases and J by 4 bases, 11 bases remained unmatched. This chain's CDR3 is CSARILASGDYNEQFF. In DNA, the CDR3 is TGCAGTGCTAGAATACTTGCTAGCGGAGATTACAATGAGCAGTTCTTC.

There are a few counts of this clonotype. The chain carries TRBV5-4 and TRBJ2-2, with TRBD2 identical over 12 bases. With V trimmed by 1 base and J by 5 bases, 9 bases remained unmatched. CDR3 length: 18 amino acids. Germline V gives CDR1 SGHNT, CDR2 YYREEE (reference sequence). CDR3: CASSLRSSGGAYTGELFF. The DNA for the CDR3 is TGTGCCAGCAGCTTGCGGTCTAGCGGGGGGGCGTATACCGGGGAGCTGTTTTTT.

This clonotype was found many times. The J gene is TRBJ2-3, the V gene TRBV6-1, with 7 positions matching TRBD2. The CDR3 runs 15 residues. Trimming at V came to 4 bases and at J to 3 bases, leaving 7 bases not matched to a gene. Germline-derived CDR1 and CDR2 are MNHNS and SASEGT. CDR3: CASSVAGVVTDTQYF. The CDR3 DNA is TGTGCCAGCAGTGTGGCGGGAGTTGTAACAGATACGCAGTATTTT.

CDR3 in DNA: TGCGCCAGCAGAGCTTCTGCGACAGGGCCCCGCGAGCAGTACTTC. Protein product: CASRASATGPREQYF. The rearrangement links TRBV5-1 to TRBJ2-7; TRBD1 matches 7 bases. The germline V gene has CDR1 SGHRS and CDR2 YFSETQ. This CDR3 has 15 residues. V shed 5 bases, J shed 6 bases, and the junction held 14 bases outside the gene matches.

This clonotype was picked up a small number of times. V usage is TRBV18 and J usage is TRBJ2-2, with D hard to call. Trimming shortened V by 4 bases and J by 0 bases, and 9 bases separated the two germline ends. The CDR3 consists of 15 residues. Germline V lookup: CDR1 KGHSH, CDR2 LQKENI. In DNA form, the CDR3 reads TGTGCCAGCTCACTTGGGGTCGCGAACACCGGGGAGCTGTTTTTT. It translates to CASSLGVANTGELFF.

This clonotype was detected many times. This chain connects TRBV20-1 to TRBJ2-1; no reliable D call. V lost 5 bases and J lost 4, with 6 bases in between. Germline V gene data show CDR1 as DFQATT and CDR2 as SNEGSKA (reference sequence). This CDR3 region has 11 residues. CDR3 loop: CSAEEYNEQFF. CDR3 bases: TGCAGTGCTGAAGAATACAATGAGCAGTTCTTC.